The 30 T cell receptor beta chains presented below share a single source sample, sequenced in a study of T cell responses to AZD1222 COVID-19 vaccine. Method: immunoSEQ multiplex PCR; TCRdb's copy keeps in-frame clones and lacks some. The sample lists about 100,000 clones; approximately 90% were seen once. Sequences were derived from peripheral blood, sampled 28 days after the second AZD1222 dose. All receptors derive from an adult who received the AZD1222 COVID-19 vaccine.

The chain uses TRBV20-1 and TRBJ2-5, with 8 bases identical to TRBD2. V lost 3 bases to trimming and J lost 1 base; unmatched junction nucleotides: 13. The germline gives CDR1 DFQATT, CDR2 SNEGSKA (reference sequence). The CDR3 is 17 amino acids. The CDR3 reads CSASRRTSWVLQETQYF. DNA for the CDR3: TGCAGTGCTAGTCGTAGGACTAGCTGGGTACTCCAAGAGACCCAGTACTTC.

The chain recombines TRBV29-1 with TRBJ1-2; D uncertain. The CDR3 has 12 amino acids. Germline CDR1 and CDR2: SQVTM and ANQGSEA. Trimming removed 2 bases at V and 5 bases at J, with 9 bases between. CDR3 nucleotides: TGCAGCGTTGAAACAGTAACTTATGGCTACACCTTC. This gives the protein CSVETVTYGYTF.

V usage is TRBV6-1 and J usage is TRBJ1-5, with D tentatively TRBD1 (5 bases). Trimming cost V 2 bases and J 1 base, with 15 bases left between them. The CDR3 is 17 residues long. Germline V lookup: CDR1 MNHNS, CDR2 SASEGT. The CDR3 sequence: CASSEYGTEWSNQPQHF. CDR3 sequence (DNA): TGTGCCAGCAGTGAATATGGGACGGAATGGAGCAATCAGCCCCAGCATTTT.

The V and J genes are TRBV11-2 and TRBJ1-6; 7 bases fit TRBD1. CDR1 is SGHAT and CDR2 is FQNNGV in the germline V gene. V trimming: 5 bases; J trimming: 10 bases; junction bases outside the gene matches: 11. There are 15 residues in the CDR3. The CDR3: CASSPGGGGISPLHF. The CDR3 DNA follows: TGTGCCAGCAGCCCGGGAGGGGGCGGGATCTCACCCCTCCACTTT.

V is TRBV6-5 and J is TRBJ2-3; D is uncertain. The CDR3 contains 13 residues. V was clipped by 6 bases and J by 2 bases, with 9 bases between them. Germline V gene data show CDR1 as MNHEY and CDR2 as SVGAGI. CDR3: CASRNLITDTQYF. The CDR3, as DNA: TGTGCCAGCAGAAATTTAATCACAGATACGCAGTATTTT.

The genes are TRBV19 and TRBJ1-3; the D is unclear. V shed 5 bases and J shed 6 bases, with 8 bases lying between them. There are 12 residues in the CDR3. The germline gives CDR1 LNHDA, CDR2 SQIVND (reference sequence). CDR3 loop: CASSAQANTIYF. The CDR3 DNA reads TGTGCCAGTAGTGCCCAGGCAAACACCATATATTTT.

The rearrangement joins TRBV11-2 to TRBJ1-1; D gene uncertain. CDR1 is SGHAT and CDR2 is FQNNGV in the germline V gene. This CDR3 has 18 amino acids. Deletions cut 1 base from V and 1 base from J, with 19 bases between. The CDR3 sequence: CASSLGQGRVVPNTEAFF. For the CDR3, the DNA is TGTGCCAGCAGCTTAGGTCAAGGACGGGTAGTTCCGAACACTGAAGCTTTCTTT.

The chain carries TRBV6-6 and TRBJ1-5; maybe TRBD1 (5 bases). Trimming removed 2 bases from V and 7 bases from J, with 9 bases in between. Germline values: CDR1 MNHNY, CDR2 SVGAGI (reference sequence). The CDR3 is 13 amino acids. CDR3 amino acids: CASSYQGYQPQHF. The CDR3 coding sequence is TGTGCCAGCAGTTACCAGGGATACCAGCCCCAGCATTTT.

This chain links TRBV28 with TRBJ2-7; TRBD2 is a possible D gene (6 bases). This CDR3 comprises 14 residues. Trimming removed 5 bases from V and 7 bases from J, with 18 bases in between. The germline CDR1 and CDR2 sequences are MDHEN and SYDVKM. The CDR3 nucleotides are TGTGCCAGCAGTCCGCCCGGGACCGGAGGGGAGCAGTACTTC. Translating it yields CASSPPGTGGEQYF.

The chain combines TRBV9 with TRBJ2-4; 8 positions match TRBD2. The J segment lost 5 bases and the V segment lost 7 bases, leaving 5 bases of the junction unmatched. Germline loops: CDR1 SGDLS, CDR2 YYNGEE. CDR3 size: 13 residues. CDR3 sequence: CASSGGSQNIQYF. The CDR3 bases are TGTGCCAGCTCGGGGGGGAGCCAAAACATTCAGTACTTC.

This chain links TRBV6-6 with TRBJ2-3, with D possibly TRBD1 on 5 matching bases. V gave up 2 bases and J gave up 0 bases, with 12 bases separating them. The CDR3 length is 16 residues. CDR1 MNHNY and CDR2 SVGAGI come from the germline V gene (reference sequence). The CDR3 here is CASSYIPDSSTDTQYF. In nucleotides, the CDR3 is TGTGCCAGCAGTTACATCCCCGACAGCAGCACAGATACGCAGTATTTT.

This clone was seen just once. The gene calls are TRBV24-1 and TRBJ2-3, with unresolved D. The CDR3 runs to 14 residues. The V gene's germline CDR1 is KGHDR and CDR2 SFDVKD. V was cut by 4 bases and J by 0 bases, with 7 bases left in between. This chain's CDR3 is CATSDISSTDTQYF. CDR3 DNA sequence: TGTGCCACCAGTGACATATCTAGCACAGATACGCAGTATTTT.

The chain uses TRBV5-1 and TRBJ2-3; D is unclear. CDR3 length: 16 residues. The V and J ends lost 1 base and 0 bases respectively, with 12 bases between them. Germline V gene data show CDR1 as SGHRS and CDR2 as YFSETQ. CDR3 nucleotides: TGCGCCAGCAGCTTGAGTCCTGGCTTCAGCACAGATACGCAGTATTTT. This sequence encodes CASSLSPGFSTDTQYF. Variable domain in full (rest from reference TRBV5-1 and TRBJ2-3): KAGVTQTPRYLIKTRGQQVTLSCSPISGHRSVSWYQQTPGQGLQFLFEYFSETQRNKGNFPGRFSGRQFSNSRSEMNVSTLELGDSALYLCASSLSPGFSTDTQYFGPGTRLTVL.

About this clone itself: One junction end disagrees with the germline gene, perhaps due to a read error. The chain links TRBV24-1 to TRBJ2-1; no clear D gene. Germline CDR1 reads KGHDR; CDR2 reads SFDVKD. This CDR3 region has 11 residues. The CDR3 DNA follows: TGTGCCGCCAGTGATATCGGTGGGCAGTTCTTC. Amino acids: CAASDIGGQFF.

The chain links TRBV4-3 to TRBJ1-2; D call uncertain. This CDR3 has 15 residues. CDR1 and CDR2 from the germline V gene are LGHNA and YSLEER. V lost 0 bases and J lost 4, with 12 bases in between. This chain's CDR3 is CASSQDGSGFYGYTF. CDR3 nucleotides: TGCGCCAGCAGCCAAGACGGGTCGGGCTTCTATGGCTACACCTTC.

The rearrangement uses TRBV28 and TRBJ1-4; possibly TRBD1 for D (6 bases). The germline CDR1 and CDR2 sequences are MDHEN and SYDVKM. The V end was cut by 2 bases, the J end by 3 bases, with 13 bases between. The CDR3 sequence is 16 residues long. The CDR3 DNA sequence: TGTGCCAGCAGTTTACCCCTAGGGGGACCTAATGAAAAACTGTTTTTT. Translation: CASSLPLGGPNEKLFF.

The CDR3 DNA follows: TGTGCCAGCAGTTCCCTGGGACAGGGGGCAAAGAATGAGCAGTTCTTC. Amino acids: CASSSLGQGAKNEQFF. The rearrangement links TRBV28 to TRBJ2-1; 12 bases map to TRBD1. Unmatched junction bases numbered 8, after V lost 4 bases and J lost 7 bases. Germline loops: CDR1 MDHEN, CDR2 SYDVKM. The CDR3 runs 16 residues.

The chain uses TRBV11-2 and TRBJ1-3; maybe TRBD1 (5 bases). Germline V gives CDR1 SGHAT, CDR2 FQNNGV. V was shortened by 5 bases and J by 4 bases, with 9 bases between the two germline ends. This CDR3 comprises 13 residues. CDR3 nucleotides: TGTGCCAGCAGCGTACAGGAAGGAAACACCATATATTTT. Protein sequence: CASSVQEGNTIYF.

The CDR3 DNA is TGTGCCAGCAGCCAACCTTCTAGCGGGAGGGCCAGAGAGACCCAGTACTTC. Its protein product is CASSQPSSGRARETQYF. The chain has TRBV4-2 and TRBJ2-5, with 12 bases fitting TRBD2. With 2 bases clipped from V and 4 bases from J, the junction kept 8 bases outside the gene matches. There are 17 residues in the CDR3. Germline values: CDR1 LGHNA, CDR2 YNFKEQ.

CDR3 protein: CASSPNSADTQYF. Written as DNA, the CDR3 is TGTGCCAGCAGCCCTAATTCGGCTGATACGCAGTATTTT. The chain employs TRBV11-2 and TRBJ2-3; no reliable D call. CDR3 size: 13 residues. Germline V gives CDR1 SGHAT, CDR2 FQNNGV. V was cut by 5 bases and J by 6 bases, with 12 bases left in between. Supplemented by reference TRBV11-2 and TRBJ2-3, the full variable domain reads EAGVAQSPRYKIIEKRQSVAFWCNPISGHATLYWYQQILGQGPKLLIQFQNNGVVDDSQLPKDRFSAERLKGVDSTLKIQPAKLEDSAVYLCASSPNSADTQYFGPGTRLTVL.

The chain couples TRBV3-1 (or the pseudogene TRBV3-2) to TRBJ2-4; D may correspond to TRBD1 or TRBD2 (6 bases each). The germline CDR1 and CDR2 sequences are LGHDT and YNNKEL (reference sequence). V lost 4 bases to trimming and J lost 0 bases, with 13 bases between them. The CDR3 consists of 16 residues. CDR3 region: CASSPAGGLAKNIQYF. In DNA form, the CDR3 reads TGTGCCAGCAGCCCCGCTGGGGGGCTAGCCAAAAACATTCAGTACTTC.

As DNA, the CDR3 is TGTGCCAGCAGTTACCCCAGGGGCTCCTACGAGCAGTACTTC. The encoded protein is CASSYPRGSYEQYF. This rearrangement joins TRBV6-5 to TRBJ2-7, with D perhaps matching TRBD1 (6 bases). CDR3 length: 14 residues. Germline V gene lookup returns CDR1 MNHEY and CDR2 SVGAGI. Trimming shortened V by 2 bases and J by 0 bases, and 8 bases separated the two germline ends.

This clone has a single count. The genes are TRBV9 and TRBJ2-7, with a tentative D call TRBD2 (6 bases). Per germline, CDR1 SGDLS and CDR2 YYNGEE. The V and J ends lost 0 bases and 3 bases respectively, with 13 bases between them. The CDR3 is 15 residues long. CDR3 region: CASSVGVGGGYEQYF. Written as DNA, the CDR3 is TGTGCCAGCAGCGTAGGGGTGGGAGGTGGCTACGAGCAGTACTTC.

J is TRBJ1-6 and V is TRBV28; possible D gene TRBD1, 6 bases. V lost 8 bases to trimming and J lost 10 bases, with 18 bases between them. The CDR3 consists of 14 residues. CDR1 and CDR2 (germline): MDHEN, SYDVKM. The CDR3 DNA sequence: TGTGCCAGCCGCTCAGGACAGAGTCGCTCACCCCTCCACTTT. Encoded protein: CASRSGQSRSPLHF. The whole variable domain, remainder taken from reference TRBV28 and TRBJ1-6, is DVKVTQSSRYLVKRTGEKVFLECVQDMDHENMFWYRQDPGLGLRLIYFSYDVKMKEKGDIPEGYSVSREKKERFSLILESASTNQTSMYLCASRSGQSRSPLHFGNGTRLTVT.

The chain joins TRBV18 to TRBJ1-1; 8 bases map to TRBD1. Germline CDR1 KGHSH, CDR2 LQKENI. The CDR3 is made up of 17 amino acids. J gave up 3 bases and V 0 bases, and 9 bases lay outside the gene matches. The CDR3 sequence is CASSPPTGDVRYTEAFF. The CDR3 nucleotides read TGTGCCAGCTCACCACCGACAGGGGATGTTAGGTACACTGAAGCTTTCTTT.

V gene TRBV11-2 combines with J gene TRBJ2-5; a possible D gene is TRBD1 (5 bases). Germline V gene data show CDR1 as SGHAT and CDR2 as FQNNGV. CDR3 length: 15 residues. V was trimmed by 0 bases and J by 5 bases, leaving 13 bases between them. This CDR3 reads CASSLDRVGWETQYF. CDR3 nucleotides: TGTGCCAGCAGCTTAGACAGGGTGGGGTGGGAGACCCAGTACTTC.

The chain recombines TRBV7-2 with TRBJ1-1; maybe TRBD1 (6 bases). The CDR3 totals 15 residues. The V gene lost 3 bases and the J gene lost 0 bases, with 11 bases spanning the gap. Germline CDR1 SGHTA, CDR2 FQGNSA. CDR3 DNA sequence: TGTGCCAGCAGCTTCCAGGGGATTTTGAACACTGAAGCTTTCTTT. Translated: CASSFQGILNTEAFF. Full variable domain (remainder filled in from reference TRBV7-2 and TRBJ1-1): GAGVSQSPSNKVTEKGKDVELRCDPISGHTALYWYRQSLGQGLEFLIYFQGNSAPDKSGLPSDRFSAERTGGSVSTLTIQRTQQEDSAVYLCASSFQGILNTEAFFGQGTRLTVV.

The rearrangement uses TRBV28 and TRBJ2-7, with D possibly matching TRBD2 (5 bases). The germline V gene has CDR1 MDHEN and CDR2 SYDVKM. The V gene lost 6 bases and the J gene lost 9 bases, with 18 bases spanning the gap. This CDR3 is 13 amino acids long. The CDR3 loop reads CASSKSGVRAQYF. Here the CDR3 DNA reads TGTGCCAGCAGCAAATCCGGGGTCCGAGCGCAGTACTTC.

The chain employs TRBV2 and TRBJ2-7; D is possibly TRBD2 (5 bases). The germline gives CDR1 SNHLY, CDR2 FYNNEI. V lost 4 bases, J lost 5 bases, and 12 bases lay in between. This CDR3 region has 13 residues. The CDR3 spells CASSVPGVHEQYF. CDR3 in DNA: TGTGCCAGCAGTGTGCCCGGGGTCCACGAGCAGTACTTC.

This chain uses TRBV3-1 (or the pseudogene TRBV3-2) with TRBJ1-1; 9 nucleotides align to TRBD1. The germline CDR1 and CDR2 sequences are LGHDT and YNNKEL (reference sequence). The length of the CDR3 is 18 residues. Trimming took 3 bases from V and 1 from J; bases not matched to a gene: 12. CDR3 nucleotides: TGTGCCAGCAGCCACGGCCCACAGGGGGCACTGGGGAACACTGAAGCTTTCTTT. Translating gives CASSHGPQGALGNTEAFF.